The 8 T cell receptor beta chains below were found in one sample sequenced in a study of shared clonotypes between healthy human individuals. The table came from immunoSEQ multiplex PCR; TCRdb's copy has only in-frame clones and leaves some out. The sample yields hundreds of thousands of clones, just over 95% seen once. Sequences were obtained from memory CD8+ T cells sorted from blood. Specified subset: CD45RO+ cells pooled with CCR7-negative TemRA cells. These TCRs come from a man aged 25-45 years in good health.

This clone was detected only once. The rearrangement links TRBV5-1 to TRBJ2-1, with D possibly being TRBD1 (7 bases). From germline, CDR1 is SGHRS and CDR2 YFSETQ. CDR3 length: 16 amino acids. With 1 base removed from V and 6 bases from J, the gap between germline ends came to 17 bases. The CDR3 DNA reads TGCGCCAGCAGCTTGCCCAGGGGGGAGGAAGTCAATGAGCAGTTCTTC. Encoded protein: CASSLPRGEEVNEQFF.

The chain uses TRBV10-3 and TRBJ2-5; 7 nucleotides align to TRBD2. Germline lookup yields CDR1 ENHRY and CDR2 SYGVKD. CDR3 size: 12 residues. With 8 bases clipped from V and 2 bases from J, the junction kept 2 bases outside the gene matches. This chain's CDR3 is CAIGGGQETQYF. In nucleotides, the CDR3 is TGTGCCATCGGCGGGGGACAAGAGACCCAGTACTTC.

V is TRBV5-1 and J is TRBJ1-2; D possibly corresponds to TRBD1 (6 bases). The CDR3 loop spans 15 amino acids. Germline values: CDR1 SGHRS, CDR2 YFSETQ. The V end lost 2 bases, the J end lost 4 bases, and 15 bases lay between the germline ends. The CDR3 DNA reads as TGCGCCAGCAGCTTCCTAACAGGGCTCGGCTATGGCTACACCTTC. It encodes CASSFLTGLGYGYTF.

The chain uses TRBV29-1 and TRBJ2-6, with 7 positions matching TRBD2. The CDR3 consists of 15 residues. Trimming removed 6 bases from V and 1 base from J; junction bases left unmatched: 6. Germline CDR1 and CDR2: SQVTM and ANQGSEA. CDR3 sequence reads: CSVAQGGSGANVLTF. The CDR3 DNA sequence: TGCAGCGTCGCCCAGGGAGGGTCTGGGGCCAACGTCCTGACTTTC.

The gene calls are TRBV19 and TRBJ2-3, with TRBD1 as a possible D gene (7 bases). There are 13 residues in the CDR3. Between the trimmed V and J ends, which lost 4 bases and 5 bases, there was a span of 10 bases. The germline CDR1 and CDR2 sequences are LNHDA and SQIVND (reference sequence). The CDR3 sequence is CASSRQGGDTQYF. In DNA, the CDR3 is TGTGCCAGTAGTAGACAGGGAGGAGATACGCAGTATTTT.

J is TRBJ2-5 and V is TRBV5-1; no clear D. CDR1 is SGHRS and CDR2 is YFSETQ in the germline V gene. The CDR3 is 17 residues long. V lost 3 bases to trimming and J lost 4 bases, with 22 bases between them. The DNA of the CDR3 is TGCGCCAGCAGCTCCACCCCTTCGTGGCTCCGGTTAGAGACCCAGTACTTC. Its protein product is CASSSTPSWLRLETQYF.

CDR3 bases: TGTGCCAGCAGCAACAGGACTAGCGATTTATCGAACACCGGGGAGCTGTTTTTT. Its translation is CASSNRTSDLSNTGELFF. The chain combines TRBV13 with TRBJ2-2, with 9 bases that match TRBD2. Germline lookup yields CDR1 PRHDT and CDR2 FYEKMQ (reference sequence). Unmatched junction bases numbered 10, after V lost 5 bases and J lost 0 bases. CDR3 size: 18 residues. The variable domain in full, with the rest retrieved from reference TRBV13 and TRBJ2-2, is AAGVIQSPRHLIKEKRETATLKCYPIPRHDTVYWYQQGPGQDPQFLISFYEKMQSDKGSIPDRFSAQQFSDYHSELNMSSLELGDSALYFCASSNRTSDLSNTGELFFGEGSRLTVL.

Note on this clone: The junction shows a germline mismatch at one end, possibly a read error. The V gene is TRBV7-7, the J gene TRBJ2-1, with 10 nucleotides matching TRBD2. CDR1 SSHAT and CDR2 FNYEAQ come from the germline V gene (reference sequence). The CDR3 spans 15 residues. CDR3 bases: TGTGCTAGCAGCTTAAGAGCGGGAGGGCTAGATGAGCAGTTCTTC. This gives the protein CASSLRAGGLDEQFF.